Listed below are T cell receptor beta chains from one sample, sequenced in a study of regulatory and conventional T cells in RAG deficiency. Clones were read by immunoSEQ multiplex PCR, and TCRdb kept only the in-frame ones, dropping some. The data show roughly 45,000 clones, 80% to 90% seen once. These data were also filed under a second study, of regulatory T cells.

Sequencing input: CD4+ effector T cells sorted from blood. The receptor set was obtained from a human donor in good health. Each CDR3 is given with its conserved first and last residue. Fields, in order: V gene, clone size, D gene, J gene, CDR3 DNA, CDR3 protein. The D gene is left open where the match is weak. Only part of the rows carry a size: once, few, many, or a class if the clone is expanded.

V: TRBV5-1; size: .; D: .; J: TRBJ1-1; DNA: TGCGCCAGCAGCTTGCCCGGGACGAACACTGAAGCTTTCTTT; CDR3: CASSLPGTNTEAFF
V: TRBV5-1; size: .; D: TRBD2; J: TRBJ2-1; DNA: TGCGCCAGCACTACTAGCGGGGGGACCTACAATGAGCAGTTCTTC; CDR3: CASTTSGGTYNEQFF
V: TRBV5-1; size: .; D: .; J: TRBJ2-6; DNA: TGCGCCAGCAGGGGCTCTGGGGCCAACGTCCTGACTTTC; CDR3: CASRGSGANVLTF
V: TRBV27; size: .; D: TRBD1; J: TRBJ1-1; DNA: TGTGCCAGCAGTAGACGACCGGGACAGGTTAGCACCATGAACACTGAAGCTTTCTTT; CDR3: CASSRRPGQVSTMNTEAFF
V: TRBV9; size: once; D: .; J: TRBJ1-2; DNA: TGTGCCAGCAGCATTTCCCCAGTAGGGGAGTACTATGGCTACACCTTC; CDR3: CASSISPVGEYYGYTF
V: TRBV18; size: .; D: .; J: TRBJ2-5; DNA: TGTGCCAGCTCACCAAATCCCCTAGCTGGGATTAAGGAGACCCAGTACTTC; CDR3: CASSPNPLAGIKETQYF
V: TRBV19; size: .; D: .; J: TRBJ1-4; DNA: TGTGCCAGTAGGCCTCAAGGGATCGGGGGCGGCGGAAAACTGTTTTTT; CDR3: CASRPQGIGGGGKLFF
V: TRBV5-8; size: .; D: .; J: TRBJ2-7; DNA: TGTGCCAGCCTTTTCACCCTTTTATCGGACACCGTTCTTTTCGAGCAGTACTTC; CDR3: CASLFTLLSDTVLFEQYF
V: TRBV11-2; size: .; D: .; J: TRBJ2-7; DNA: TGTGCCAGCAGCCTCTCTAACGAGCAGTACTTC; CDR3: CASSLSNEQYF
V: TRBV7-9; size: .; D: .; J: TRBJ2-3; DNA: TGTGCCAGCAGCTTACGCCGAGGACTAAGATCTAGCACAGATACGCAGTATTTT; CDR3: CASSLRRGLRSSTDTQYF
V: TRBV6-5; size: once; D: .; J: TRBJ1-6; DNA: TGTGCCAGCAGTTCCCCGGGGTCCGATTCACCCCTCCACTTT; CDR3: CASSSPGSDSPLHF
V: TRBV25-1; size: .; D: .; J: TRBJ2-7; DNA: TGTGCCAGCATGGGTTCCTACGAGCAGTACTTC; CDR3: CASMGSYEQYF
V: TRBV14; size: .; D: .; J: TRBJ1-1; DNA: TGTGCCAGCAGCCACCTGACCAGGGAGGACACTGAAGCTTTCTTT; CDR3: CASSHLTREDTEAFF
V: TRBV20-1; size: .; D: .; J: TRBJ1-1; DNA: TGCAGTCCGGACGGGAACACTGAAGCTTTCTTT; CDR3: CSPDGNTEAFF
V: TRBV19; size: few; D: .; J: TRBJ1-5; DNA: TGTGCCAGTAGTGGTGGGGGGGTTCAGCCCCAGCATTTT; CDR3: CASSGGGVQPQHF
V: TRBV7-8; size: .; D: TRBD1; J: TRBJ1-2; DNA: TGTGCCAGCAGCTTAAGAGGGGGCCTTGACTATGGCTACACCTTC; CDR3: CASSLRGGLDYGYTF
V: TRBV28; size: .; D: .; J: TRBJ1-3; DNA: TGTGCCACCGCGAGGATTAGCAGAAACACCATATATTTT; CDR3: CATARISRNTIYF
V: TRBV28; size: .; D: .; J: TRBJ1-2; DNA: TGTGCCAGCACCAAAACGGGGACCTATGGCTACACCTTC; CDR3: CASTKTGTYGYTF
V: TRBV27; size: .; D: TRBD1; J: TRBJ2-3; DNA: TGTGCCAGCAGTTTATCTGGGACAGGGGGAGATACGCAGTATTTT; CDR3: CASSLSGTGGDTQYF
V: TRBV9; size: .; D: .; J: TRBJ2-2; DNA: TGTGCCAGCAGCCCAAGACTAGGGAACACCGGGGAGCTGTTTTTT; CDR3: CASSPRLGNTGELFF
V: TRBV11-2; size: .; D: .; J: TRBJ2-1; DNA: TGTGCCAGCAGCTCTGAGGCTAGGTCCTACAATGAGCAGTTCTTC; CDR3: CASSSEARSYNEQFF
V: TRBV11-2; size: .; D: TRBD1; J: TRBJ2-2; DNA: TGTGCCAGCAGCTTAGATCCAGGGGGCAACACCGGGGAGCTGTTTTTT; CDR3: CASSLDPGGNTGELFF
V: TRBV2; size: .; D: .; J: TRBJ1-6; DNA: TGTGCCAGCAATGAGTTCGATAATTCACCCCTCCACTTT; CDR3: CASNEFDNSPLHF
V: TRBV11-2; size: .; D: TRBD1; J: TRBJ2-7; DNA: TGTGCCAGCAGAATAGCCGGACAGGGGACGATCTACGAGCAGTACTTC; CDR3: CASRIAGQGTIYEQYF
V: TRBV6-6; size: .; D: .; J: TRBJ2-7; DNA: TGTGCCAGCAGTTCCCGGGACGGTTCCTACGAGCAGTACTTC; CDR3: CASSSRDGSYEQYF
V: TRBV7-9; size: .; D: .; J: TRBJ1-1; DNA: TGTGCCAGCAGCTTAGAGGTTCCAGCGACTGAAGCTTTCTTT; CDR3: CASSLEVPATEAFF